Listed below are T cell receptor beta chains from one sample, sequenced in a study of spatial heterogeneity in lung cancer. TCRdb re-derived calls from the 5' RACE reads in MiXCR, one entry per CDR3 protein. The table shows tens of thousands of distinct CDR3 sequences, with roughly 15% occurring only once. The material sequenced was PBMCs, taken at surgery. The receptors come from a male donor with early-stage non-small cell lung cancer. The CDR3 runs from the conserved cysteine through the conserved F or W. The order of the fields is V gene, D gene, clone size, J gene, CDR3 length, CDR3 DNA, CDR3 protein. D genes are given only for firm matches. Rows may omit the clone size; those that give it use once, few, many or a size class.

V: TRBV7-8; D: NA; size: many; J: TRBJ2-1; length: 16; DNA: TGTGCCAGCAGCTTAGCGTATCGGGGGAACTACAATGAGCAGTTCTTC; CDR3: CASSLAYRGNYNEQFF
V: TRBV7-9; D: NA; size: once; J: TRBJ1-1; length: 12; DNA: TGTGCCAGCAGCTTAGTTGGCAGGGAGGCTTTCTTT; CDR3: CASSLVGREAFF
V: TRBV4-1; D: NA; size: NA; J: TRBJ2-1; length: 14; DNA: TGCGCCAGCAGCCAAGGCCGGACTAACAATGAGCAGTTCTTC; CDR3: CASSQGRTNNEQFF
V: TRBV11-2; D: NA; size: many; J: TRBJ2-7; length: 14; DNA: TGTGCCAGCAGCTTTTCACTTCAGGGGAACGAGCAGTACTTC; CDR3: CASSFSLQGNEQYF
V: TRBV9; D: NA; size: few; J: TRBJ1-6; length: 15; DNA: TGTGCCAGCAGCGTAGGGGGACTTGCCTACTCACCCCTCCACTTT; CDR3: CASSVGGLAYSPLHF
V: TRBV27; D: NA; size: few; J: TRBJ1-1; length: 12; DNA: TGTGCCAGCAGCGAGGGTATTTCCGAAGCTTTCTTT; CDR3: CASSEGISEAFF
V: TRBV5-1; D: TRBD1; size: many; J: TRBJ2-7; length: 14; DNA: TGCGCCAGCAGCTCATCAGGGACAGCCTACGAGCAGTACTTC; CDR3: CASSSSGTAYEQYF
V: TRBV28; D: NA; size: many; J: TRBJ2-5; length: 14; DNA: TGTGCCAGCAGCGAGAACAGCGGTAAAGAGACCCAGTACTTC; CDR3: CASSENSGKETQYF
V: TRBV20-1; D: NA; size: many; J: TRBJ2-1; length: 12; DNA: TGCAGTGCTGTCCGACAGCACAATGAGCAGTTCTTC; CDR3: CSAVRQHNEQFF
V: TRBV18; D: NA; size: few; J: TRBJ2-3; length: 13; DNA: TGTGCCAGCTCACCAGTTCTAGTCGATACGCAGTATTTT; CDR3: CASSPVLVDTQYF
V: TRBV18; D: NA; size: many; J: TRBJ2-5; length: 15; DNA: TGTGCCAGCTCACCTCCGAGAGGGTTGGGAGAGACCCAGTACTTC; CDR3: CASSPPRGLGETQYF